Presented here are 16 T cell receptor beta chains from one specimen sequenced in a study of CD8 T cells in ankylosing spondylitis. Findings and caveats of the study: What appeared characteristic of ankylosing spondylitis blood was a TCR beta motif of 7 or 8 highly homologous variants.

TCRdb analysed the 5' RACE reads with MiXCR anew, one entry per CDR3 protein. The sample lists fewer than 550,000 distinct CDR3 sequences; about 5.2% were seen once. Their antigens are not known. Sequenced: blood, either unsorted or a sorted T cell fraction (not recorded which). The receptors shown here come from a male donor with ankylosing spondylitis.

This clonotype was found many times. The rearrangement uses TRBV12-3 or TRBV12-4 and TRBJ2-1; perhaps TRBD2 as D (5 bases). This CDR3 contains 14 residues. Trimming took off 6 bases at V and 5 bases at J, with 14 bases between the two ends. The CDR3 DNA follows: TGTGCCAGCAGCATACTAGTTGCTGACAATGAGCAGTTCTTC. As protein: CASSILVADNEQFF.

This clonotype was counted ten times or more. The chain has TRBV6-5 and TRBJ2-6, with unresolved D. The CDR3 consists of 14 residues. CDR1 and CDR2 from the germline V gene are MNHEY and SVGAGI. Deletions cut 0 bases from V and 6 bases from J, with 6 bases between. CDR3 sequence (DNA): TGTGCCAGCAGTTACTCTAACACGGCCAACGTCCTGACTTTC. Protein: CASSYSNTANVLTF.

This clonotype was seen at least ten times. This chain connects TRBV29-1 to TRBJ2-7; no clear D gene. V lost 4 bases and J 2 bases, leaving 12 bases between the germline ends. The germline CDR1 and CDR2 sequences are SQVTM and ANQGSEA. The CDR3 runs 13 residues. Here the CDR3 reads CSVVKVTTYEQYF. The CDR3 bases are TGCAGCGTTGTTAAGGTGACAACCTACGAGCAGTACTTC.

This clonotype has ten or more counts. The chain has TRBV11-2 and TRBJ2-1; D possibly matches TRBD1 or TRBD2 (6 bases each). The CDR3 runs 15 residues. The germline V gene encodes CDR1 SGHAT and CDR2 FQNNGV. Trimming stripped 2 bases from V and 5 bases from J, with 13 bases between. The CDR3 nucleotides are TGTGCCAGCAGCTTATTTAGGGGGAGGAACAATGAGCAGTTCTTC. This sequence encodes CASSLFRGRNNEQFF.

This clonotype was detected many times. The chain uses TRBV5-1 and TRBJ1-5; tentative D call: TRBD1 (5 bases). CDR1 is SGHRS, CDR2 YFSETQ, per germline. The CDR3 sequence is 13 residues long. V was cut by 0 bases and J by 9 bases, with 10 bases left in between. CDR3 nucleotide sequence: TGCGCCAGCAGCTTGGGTCCGACAGCGCCCCAGCATTTT. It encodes CASSLGPTAPQHF.

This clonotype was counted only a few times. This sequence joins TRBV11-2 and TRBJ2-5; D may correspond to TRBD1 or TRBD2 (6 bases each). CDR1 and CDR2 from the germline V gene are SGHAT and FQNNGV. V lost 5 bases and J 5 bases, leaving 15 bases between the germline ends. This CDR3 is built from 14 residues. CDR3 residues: CASSPGARRETQYF. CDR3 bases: TGTGCCAGCAGCCCGGGGGCTCGACGGGAGACCCAGTACTTC.

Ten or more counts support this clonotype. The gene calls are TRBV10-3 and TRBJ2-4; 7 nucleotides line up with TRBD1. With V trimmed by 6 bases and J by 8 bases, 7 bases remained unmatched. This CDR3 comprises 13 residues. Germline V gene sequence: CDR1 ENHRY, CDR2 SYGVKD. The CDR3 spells CAIRGRQGDIQYF. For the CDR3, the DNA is TGTGCCATCAGGGGCCGGCAGGGGGACATTCAGTACTTC.

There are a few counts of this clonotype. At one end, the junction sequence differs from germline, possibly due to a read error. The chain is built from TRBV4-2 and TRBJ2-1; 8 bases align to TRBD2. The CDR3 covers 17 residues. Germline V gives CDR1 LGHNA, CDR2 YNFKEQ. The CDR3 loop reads CAISPGLIAGRNNEQFF. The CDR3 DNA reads TGTGCCATCAGCCCCGGGCTAATAGCGGGACGGAACAATGAGCAGTTCTTC.

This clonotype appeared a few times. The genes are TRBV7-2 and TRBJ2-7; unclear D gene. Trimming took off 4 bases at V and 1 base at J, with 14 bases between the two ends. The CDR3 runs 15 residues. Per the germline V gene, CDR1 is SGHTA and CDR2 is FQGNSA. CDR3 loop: CASSSTRQRSYEQYF. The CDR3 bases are TGTGCCAGCAGCTCGACACGCCAGCGTTCCTACGAGCAGTACTTC. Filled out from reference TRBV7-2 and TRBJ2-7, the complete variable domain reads GAGVSQSPSNKVTEKGKDVELRCDPISGHTALYWYRQSLGQGLEFLIYFQGNSAPDKSGLPSDRFSAERTGGSVSTLTIQRTQQEDSAVYLCASSSTRQRSYEQYFGPGTRLTVT.

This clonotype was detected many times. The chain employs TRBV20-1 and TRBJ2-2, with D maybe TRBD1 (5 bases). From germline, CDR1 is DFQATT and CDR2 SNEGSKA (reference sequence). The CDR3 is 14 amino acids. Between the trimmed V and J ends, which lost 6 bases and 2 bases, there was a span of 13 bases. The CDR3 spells CSAPDRKNTGELFF. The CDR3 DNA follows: TGCAGTGCCCCCGACAGAAAAAACACCGGGGAGCTGTTTTTT.

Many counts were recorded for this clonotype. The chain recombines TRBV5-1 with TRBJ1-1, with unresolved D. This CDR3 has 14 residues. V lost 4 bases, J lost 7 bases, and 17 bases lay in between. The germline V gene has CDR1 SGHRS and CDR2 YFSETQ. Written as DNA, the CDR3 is TGCGCCAGCAGCCCCCGCCCGGGGATGGGTGAAGCTTTCTTT. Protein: CASSPRPGMGEAFF.

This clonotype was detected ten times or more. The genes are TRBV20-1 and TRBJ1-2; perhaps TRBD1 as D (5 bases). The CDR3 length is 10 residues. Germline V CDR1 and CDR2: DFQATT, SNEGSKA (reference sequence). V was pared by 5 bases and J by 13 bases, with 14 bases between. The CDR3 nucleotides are TGCAGTGCTTATGGGACCCCCTTCACCTTC. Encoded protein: CSAYGTPFTF.

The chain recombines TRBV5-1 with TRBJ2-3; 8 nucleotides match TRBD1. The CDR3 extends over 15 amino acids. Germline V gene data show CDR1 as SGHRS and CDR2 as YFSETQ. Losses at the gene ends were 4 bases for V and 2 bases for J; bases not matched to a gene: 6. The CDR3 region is CASSLGTGPTDTQYF. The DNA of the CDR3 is TGCGCCAGCAGCCTAGGGACAGGACCCACAGATACGCAGTATTTT.

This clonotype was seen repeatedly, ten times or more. The CDR3 loop is CASSPVTAPEETQYF. CDR3 nucleotide sequence: TGCGCCAGCAGTCCGGTGACAGCCCCTGAAGAGACCCAGTACTTC. The chain joins TRBV5-1 to TRBJ2-5, with a weak D call TRBD1 (5 bases). CDR3 size: 15 residues. V was pared by 5 bases and J by 3 bases, with 17 bases between. Germline V gene data show CDR1 as SGHRS and CDR2 as YFSETQ.

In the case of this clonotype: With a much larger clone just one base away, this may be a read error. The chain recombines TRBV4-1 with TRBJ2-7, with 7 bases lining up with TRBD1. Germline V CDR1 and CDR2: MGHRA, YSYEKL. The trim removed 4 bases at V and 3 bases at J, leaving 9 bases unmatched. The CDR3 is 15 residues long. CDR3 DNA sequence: TGCGCCAGCAGCCGAGTAAGGACAGGATTCTACGAGCAGTACTTC. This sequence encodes CASSRVRTGFYEQYF.

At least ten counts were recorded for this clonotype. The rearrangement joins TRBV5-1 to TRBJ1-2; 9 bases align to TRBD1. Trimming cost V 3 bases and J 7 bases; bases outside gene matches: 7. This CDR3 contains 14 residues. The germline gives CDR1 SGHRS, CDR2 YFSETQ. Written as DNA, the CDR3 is TGCGCCAGCAGCTCTGCCGGGACAGGGTTTGGCTACACCTTC. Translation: CASSSAGTGFGYTF.